The 13 T cell receptor beta chains below come from one sample, sequenced in a study of T cells after yellow fever vaccination. Each CDR3 protein is one row after TCRdb ran MiXCR on the 5' RACE reads. The sample lists under 700,000 distinct CDR3 sequences, around a sixth occurring once. This sample comprised PBMCs, obtained 5 to 6 days after the first yellow fever vaccination. The source is a young man who received the YFV17D yellow fever vaccine.

V is TRBV18 and J is TRBJ2-7; unclear D gene. In germline, CDR1 is KGHSH, CDR2 LQKENI. V lost 2 bases to trimming and J lost 3 bases, with 8 bases between them. CDR3 size: 13 residues. CDR3: CASSPVQDYEQYF. For the CDR3, the DNA is TGTGCCAGCTCACCAGTGCAGGACTACGAGCAGTACTTC.

V and J are TRBV7-8 and TRBJ1-4, with 7 bases identical to TRBD1. The V and J ends lost 5 bases and 4 bases, in that order; junction bases with no gene match: 4. In germline, CDR1 is SGHVS, CDR2 FQNEAQ. The CDR3 has 14 residues. Written as DNA, the CDR3 is TGTGCCAGCAGCAAGGGACAGTTTAATGAAAAACTGTTTTTT. Translation gives CASSKGQFNEKLFF.

The rearrangement joins TRBV7-6 to TRBJ1-2; 10 bases are a match to TRBD1. This CDR3 spans 15 amino acids. V lost 3 bases, J lost 8 bases, and 9 bases stayed unmatched. The germline CDR1 and CDR2 sequences are SGHVS and FNYEAQ. CDR3 amino acids: CASSFGTGVSWGYTF. CDR3 nucleotides: TGTGCCAGCAGCTTCGGGACAGGGGTTTCGTGGGGCTACACCTTC.

This sequence joins TRBV20-1 and TRBJ1-4; D unresolved. V gave up 0 bases and J gave up 6 bases, with 11 bases separating them. Germline values: CDR1 DFQATT, CDR2 SNEGSKA (reference sequence). This CDR3 comprises 14 residues. The CDR3 reads CSARDVGTDEKLFF. The CDR3 DNA reads as TGCAGTGCTAGAGATGTGGGCACAGATGAAAAACTGTTTTTT.

This clonotype has more than one count but fewer than ten. J is TRBJ2-7 and V is TRBV6-1; no clear D. Germline V CDR1 and CDR2: MNHNS, SASEGT. V gave up 2 bases and J gave up 0 bases, with 11 bases separating them. CDR3 size: 15 residues. This chain's CDR3 is CASSEFQRLSYEQYV. The CDR3, as DNA: TGTGCCAGCAGTGAATTTCAGCGCCTCTCCTACGAGCAGTACGTC.

V usage is TRBV4-2 and J usage is TRBJ2-1; D may be TRBD1 (6 bases). CDR3 length: 15 amino acids. Trimming took 1 base from V and 7 from J, leaving 14 bases between them. Per the germline V gene, CDR1 is LGHNA and CDR2 is YNFKEQ. Here the CDR3 DNA reads TGTGCCAGCAGCCAAGTAGGGGGTATCTTGAATGAGCAGTTCTTC. This sequence encodes CASSQVGGILNEQFF.

The chain couples TRBV6-1 to TRBJ1-1; 8 bases map to TRBD1. Losses at the gene ends were 6 bases for V and 1 base for J; bases not matched to a gene: 10. The CDR3 covers 16 residues. Germline-derived CDR1 and CDR2 are MNHNS and SASEGT. The CDR3 loop is CASSPRPGTGNTEAFF. The CDR3 DNA reads as TGTGCCAGCAGCCCCAGACCCGGGACAGGGAACACTGAAGCTTTCTTT.

This chain uses TRBV20-1 with TRBJ2-2; D not certain. Germline V gene lookup returns CDR1 DFQATT and CDR2 SNEGSKA (reference sequence). Trimming took off 4 bases at V and 0 bases at J, with 6 bases between the two ends. The CDR3 sequence is 13 residues long. CDR3 DNA sequence: TGCAGTGCTACGCTTGCGAACACCGGGGAGCTGTTTTTT. It codes for CSATLANTGELFF.

This clonotype came up many times. The chain carries TRBV6-5 and TRBJ1-2; TRBD1 might be the D (5 bases). Looked up from germline, CDR1 is MNHEY and CDR2 is SVGAGI. This CDR3 spans 13 amino acids. V was trimmed by 5 bases and J by 1 base, leaving 8 bases between them. For the CDR3, the DNA is TGTGCCAGCAGTCCACAGGTTAACTATGGCTACACCTTC. Its translation is CASSPQVNYGYTF.

This clonotype was observed a handful of times. V and J are TRBV6-2 or TRBV6-3 and TRBJ2-3; 9 bases match TRBD1. Unmatched junction bases numbered 3, after V lost 3 bases and J lost 2 bases. There are 15 residues in the CDR3. Per germline, CDR1 MNHEY and CDR2 SVGEGT. CDR3 coding DNA: TGTGCCAGCAGTTATGGGACAGGGTACACAGATACGCAGTATTTT. It is translated as CASSYGTGYTDTQYF.

The gene calls are TRBV12-3 or TRBV12-4 and TRBJ1-4; D is unclear. The CDR3 consists of 14 residues. V lost 6 bases, J lost 2 bases, and 10 bases lay in between. CDR3 in amino acids: CASSWFSTNEKLFF. The CDR3 DNA follows: TGTGCCAGCAGCTGGTTTTCGACTAATGAAAAACTGTTTTTT.

The sample holds a few counts of this clonotype. The gene calls are TRBV7-2 and TRBJ2-7, with D possibly matching TRBD1 (5 bases). Germline CDR1 reads SGHTA; CDR2 reads FQGNSA. The V end was cut by 5 bases, the J end by 0 bases, with 14 bases between. The length of the CDR3 is 15 residues. The CDR3 region is CASSQIYRNSYEQYF. The CDR3 bases are TGTGCCAGCAGCCAAATTTACAGGAACTCCTACGAGCAGTACTTC.

The table lists this clonotype with a few counts. The rearrangement joins TRBV29-1 to TRBJ2-7; D might be TRBD1 (6 bases). Germline assignment: CDR1 SQVTM and CDR2 ANQGSEA. CDR3 length equals 13 residues. V was pared by 4 bases and J by 6 bases, with 16 bases between. CDR3 sequence reads: CSVAPDRKGEQYF. The CDR3 coding sequence is TGCAGCGTTGCTCCTGACAGGAAGGGCGAGCAGTACTTC.